The T cell receptor (beta chain) described here comes from a study of blood T cell repertoires in COVID-19. At the level of the study: COVID-19 samples collected from the United States, Italy and Spain covered acute and convalescent phases.

Between the trimmed V and J ends, which lost 2 bases and 4 bases, there was a span of 11 bases. Germline lookup yields CDR1 SGHRS and CDR2 YFSETQ. CDR3 length: 14 amino acids. Methods used by the authors: Reference gene primers were amplified, and this amplification served to estimate nucleated cell counts. Some clones are missing from TCRdb's copy, which holds only in-frame ones; the method was immunoSEQ multiplex PCR. The V and J calls and clone size were taken over from that table, and D and trimming were inferred from the DNA. Counted here are fewer than 250,000 clones, 89% occurring once; the ten biggest clones make up roughly 8.1%. Everyone who took part was roughly 18 to 89 years old, and they came from over 20 US areas. Membership in each cohort depended on participant-reported clinical history.

This TCR derives from a woman under 30 who had recovered from COVID-19. V and J are TRBV5-1 and TRBJ2-3; D is possibly TRBD1 (6 bases). The sequencing input was PBMCs or T cells enriched from blood (not recorded which). The CDR3: CASSLTRGSDTQYF. CDR3 sequence (DNA): TGCGCCAGCAGCTTAACCAGGGGATCAGATACGCAGTATTTT.